This T cell receptor beta chain was recorded in a study of early T cells in non-severe SARS-CoV-2 infection. About the research overall: Chains were not paired, and sequencing was done on bulk RNA from unsorted whole blood.

Broader study findings: Matches to VDJdb favored anti-spike CD8 responses and missed private and CD4 specificities.

Points on this clonotype: The antigen is undetermined.

In the library, individual cDNA molecules carried attached unique molecular identifiers. TCRdb reprocessed the 5' RACE reads with MiXCR, giving one entry per CDR3 protein. The data contain some 88,000 distinct CDR3 sequences, 16% of them singletons. Looked up from germline, CDR1 is SGHAT and CDR2 is FQNNGV. This CDR3 has 11 residues. V lost 5 bases and J 6 bases, leaving 8 bases between the germline ends. The sample in question was whole blood, obtained at baseline. The chain couples TRBV11-2 to TRBJ2-7; D is possibly TRBD1 or TRBD2 (5 bases each). This TCR came from an adult who was a healthcare worker with PCR-confirmed SARS-CoV-2 infection or an uninfected control (not recorded which). The CDR3 loop is CASSRGAEQYF. The CDR3 DNA is TGTGCCAGCAGCCGGGGCGCCGAGCAGTACTTC.